This T cell receptor (beta chain) was obtained from a study of shared clonotypes between healthy human individuals. The V and J ends lost 0 bases and 9 bases respectively, with 15 bases between them. The CDR3 has 14 residues. Germline values: CDR1 SGHNT, CDR2 YYREEE (reference sequence). Recent vaccinations or acute infections were absent in the healthy HIV-negative adult donors. Around 82 million PBMCs supplied genomic DNA for unsorted samples. At a deep level, the assay was run. Around 290 ng DNA, tens of thousands of T cell genomes, went into unsorted PBMC replicate PCRs. Only in-frame clones appear in the TCRdb table, and some are missing; sequencing was by immunoSEQ multiplex PCR. The table has about half a million clones, 70% to 85% seen once.

The sequenced sample was PBMCs. This sequence was found in a woman in her 40s in good health. Some clones in this sample may be carry-over from other donors' samples. This chain connects TRBV5-4 to TRBJ2-5; D is possibly TRBD1 or TRBD2 (5 bases each). The DNA for the CDR3 is TGTGCCAGCAGCTTGGCCCGGGGCCAGGAGGCCCAGTACTTC. Protein product: CASSLARGQEAQYF.